This TCR beta chain derives from a study of control samples from healthy donors and cancer patients. Using immunoSEQ multiplex PCR, the repertoire was profiled, and TCRdb retains in-frame clones only, with some absent. In the table there are 120,000 or so clones, about nine tenths of which are singletons. This receptor was identified in a man aged 40-55 years in good health. The sequencing input was blood.

The chain's CDR3 is CASSLSSSGGAFEQYF. As DNA, the CDR3 is TGTGCCAGCAGCTTATCCTCTAGCGGGGGGGCCTTCGAGCAGTACTTC. The chain recombines TRBV11-3 with TRBJ2-7, with 12 bases lining up with TRBD2. The CDR3 sequence is 16 residues long. V trimming: 2 bases; J trimming: 6 bases; junction bases outside the gene matches: 8. The germline V gene encodes CDR1 SGHNT and CDR2 YENEEA.